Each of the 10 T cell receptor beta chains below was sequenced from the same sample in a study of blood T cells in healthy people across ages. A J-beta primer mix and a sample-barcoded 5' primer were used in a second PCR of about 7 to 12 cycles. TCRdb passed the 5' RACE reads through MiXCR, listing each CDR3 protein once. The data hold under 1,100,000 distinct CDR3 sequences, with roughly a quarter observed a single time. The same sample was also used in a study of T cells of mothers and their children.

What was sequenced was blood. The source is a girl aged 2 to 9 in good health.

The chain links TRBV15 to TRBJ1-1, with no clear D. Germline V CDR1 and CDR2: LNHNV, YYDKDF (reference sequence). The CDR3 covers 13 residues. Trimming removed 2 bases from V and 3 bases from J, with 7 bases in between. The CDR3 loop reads CATSRTAYTEAFF. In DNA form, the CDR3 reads TGTGCCACCAGCAGAACAGCCTACACTGAAGCTTTCTTT.

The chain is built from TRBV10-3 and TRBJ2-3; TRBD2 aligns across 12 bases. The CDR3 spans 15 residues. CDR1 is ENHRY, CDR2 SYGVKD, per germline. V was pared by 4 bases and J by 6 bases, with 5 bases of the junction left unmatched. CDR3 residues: CAISVLAGGLDTQYF. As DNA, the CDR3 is TGTGCCATCAGTGTACTAGCGGGGGGCCTGGATACGCAGTATTTT.

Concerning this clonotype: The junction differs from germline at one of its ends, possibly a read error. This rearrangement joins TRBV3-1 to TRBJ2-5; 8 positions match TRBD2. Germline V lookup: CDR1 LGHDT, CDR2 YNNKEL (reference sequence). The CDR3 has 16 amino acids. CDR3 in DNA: TGTGCCAGCAGCCAAGTTAGTAGCGGGATAGATGAGACCCGGTACTTC. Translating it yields CASSQVSSGIDETRYF.

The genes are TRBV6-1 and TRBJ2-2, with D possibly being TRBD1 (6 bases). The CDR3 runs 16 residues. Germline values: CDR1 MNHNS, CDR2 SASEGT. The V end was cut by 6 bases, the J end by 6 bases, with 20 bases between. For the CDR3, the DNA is TGTGCCAGCAGGACGATAACAGGGAGTTTTTCCGGGGAGCTGTTTTTT. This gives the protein CASRTITGSFSGELFF.

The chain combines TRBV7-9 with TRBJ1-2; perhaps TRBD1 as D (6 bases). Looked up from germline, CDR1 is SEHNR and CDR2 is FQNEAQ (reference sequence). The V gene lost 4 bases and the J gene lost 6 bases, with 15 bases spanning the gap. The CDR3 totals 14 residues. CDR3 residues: CASSSGDRLHGYTF. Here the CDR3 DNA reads TGTGCCAGCAGCTCAGGGGACCGATTACATGGCTACACCTTC.

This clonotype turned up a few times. The CDR3 protein is CASRPEASGGLDTQYF. CDR3 bases: TGTGCCAGCAGGCCCGAGGCTAGCGGGGGTTTGGATACGCAGTATTTT. This rearrangement joins TRBV28 to TRBJ2-3; 10 bases fit TRBD2. The junction had 12 bases not matched to a gene; V was cut back by 6 bases and J by 6 bases. Germline V lookup: CDR1 MDHEN, CDR2 SYDVKM. CDR3 length: 16 residues. Full variable domain (outside the CDR3, taken from reference TRBV28 and TRBJ2-3): DVKVTQSSRYLVKRTGEKVFLECVQDMDHENMFWYRQDPGLGLRLIYFSYDVKMKEKGDIPEGYSVSREKKERFSLILESASTNQTSMYLCASRPEASGGLDTQYFGPGTRLTVL.

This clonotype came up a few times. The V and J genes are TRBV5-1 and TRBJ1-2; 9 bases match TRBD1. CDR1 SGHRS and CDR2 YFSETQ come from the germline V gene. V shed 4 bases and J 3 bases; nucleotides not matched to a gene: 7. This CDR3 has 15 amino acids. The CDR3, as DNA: TGCGCCAGCAGCCGACGACAGGGGGGCGACTATGGCTACACCTTC. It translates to CASSRRQGGDYGYTF.

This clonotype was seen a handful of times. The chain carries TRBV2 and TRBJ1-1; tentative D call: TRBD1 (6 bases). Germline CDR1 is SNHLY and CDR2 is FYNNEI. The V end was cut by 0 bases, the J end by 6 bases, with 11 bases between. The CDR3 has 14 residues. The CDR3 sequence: CASSEAKGGAEAFF. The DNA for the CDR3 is TGTGCCAGCAGTGAAGCAAAGGGGGGGGCTGAAGCTTTCTTT.

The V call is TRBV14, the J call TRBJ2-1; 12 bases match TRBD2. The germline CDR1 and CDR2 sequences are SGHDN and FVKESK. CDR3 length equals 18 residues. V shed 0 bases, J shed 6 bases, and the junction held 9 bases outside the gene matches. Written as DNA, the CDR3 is TGTGCCAGCAGCCAAGATCCCCCGCTAGCGGGAGGGCCCAATGAGCAGTTCTTC. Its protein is CASSQDPPLAGGPNEQFF.

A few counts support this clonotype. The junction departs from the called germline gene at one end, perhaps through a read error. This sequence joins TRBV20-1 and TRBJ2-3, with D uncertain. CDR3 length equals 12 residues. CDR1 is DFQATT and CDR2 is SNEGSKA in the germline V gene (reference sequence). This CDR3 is CSLPATTDTQYF. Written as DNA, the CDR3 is TGCAGTTTACCCGCCACCACAGATACGCAGTACTTT.